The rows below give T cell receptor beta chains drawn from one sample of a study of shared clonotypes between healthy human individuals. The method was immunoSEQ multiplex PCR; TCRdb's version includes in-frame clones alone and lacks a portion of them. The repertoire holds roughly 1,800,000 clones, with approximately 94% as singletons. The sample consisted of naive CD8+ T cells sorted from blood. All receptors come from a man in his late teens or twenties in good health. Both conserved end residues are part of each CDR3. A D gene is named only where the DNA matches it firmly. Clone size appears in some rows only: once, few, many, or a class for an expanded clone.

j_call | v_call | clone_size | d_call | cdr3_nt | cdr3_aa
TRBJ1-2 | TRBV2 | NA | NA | NA | CASYGTETMATPSYTF
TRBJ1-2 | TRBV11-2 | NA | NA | TGTGCCAGCAGCACCCCGGGACTCTATGGCTACACCTTC | CASSTPGLYGYTF
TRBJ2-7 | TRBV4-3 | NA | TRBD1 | TGCGCCAGCAGCCCCGGGACAGGGGTAGGGCACGAGCAGTACTTC | CASSPGTGVGHEQYF
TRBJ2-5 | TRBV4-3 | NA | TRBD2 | TGCGCCAGCAGCCACCGACTAGCGGGAGAGGGGGAGACCCAGTACTTC | CASSHRLAGEGETQYF
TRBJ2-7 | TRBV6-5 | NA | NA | TGTGCCAGCAGTATCGACGGCACCTACGAGCAGTACTTC | CASSIDGTYEQYF
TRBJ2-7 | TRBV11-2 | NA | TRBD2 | TGTGCCAGCAGCTTAGCGCCTAGCGGGAGCGAGTACTTC | CASSLAPSGSEYF
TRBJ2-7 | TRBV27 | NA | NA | TGTGCCAGCAGTTCTACAGTGGCCTACGAGCAGTACTTC | CASSSTVAYEQYF
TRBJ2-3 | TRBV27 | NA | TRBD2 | TGTGCCAGCAGTTTAGCGGGAGGGTGGACAGATACGCAGTATTTT | CASSLAGGWTDTQYF
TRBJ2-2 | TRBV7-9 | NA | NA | TGTGCCAGCAGCTTAGCGTCGCTGAACACCGGGGAGCTGTTTTTT | CASSLASLNTGELFF
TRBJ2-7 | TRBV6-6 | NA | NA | TGTGCCAGCAGTCCCGGGCCGTACCCCTACGAGCAGTACTTC | CASSPGPYPYEQYF
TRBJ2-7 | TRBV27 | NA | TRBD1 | TGTGCCAGCAGTTTACAGGGGACAGGGCGCGAGCAGTACTTC | CASSLQGTGREQYF
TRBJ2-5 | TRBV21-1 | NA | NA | TGTGCCAGCAGCCTACAAACCGGGACTAGCTTTGTCGAAGAGACCCAGTACTTC | CASSLQTGTSFVEETQYF
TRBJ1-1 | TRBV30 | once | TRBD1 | TGTGCCTGGAGTGTAGGGACAGGGGTGGAGGCTTTCTTT | CAWSVGTGVEAFF
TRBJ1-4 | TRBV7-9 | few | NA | TGTGCCAGCAGCCACCCTGGGCCAGATGAAAAACTGTTTTTT | CASSHPGPDEKLFF
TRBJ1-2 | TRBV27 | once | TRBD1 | TGTGCCAGCAGTCCATTGACAGGGGGTGGGTATGGCTACACCTTC | CASSPLTGGGYGYTF
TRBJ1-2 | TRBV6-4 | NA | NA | TGTGCCAGCAGTGACGGGGATGGCTACACCTTC | CASSDGDGYTF
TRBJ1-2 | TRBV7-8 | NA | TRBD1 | TGTGCCAGCAGCTCGGGACAGGGCGACGCTGATGGCTACACCTTC | CASSSGQGDADGYTF
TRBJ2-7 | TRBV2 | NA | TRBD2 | TGTGCCAGCATCAACGGACTAGCGGGAGGGCACGAGCAGTACTTC | CASINGLAGGHEQYF
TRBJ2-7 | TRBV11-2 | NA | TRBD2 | TGTGCCAGCAGCTTGACACTAGCGGGAGACCCAACTGGAGACGAGCAGTACTTC | CASSLTLAGDPTGDEQYF
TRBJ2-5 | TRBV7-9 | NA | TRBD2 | TGTGCCAGCAGCTTAATTGCTAGCGGGGAAAAAGAGACCCAGTACTTC | CASSLIASGEKETQYF
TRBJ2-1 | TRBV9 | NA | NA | TGTGCCAGCAGCGTAGATAGCGACCCCTCCTACAATGAGCAGTTCTTC | CASSVDSDPSYNEQFF
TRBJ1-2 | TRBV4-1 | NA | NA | TGCGCCAGCAGCCAAGGGCAGGGGACTATCTATGGCTACACCTTC | CASSQGQGTIYGYTF
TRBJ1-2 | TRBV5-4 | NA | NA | TGTGCCAGCAGCTCCCACAGAACTAACTATGGCTACACCTTC | CASSSHRTNYGYTF
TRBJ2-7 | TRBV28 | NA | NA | TGTGCCAGCAGTTCCCTGGGGGGCAGCTCCTACGAGCAGTACTTC | CASSSLGGSSYEQYF
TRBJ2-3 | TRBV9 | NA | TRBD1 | TGTGCCAGCAGCGTATGGACAGGGACAGATACGCAGTATTTT | CASSVWTGTDTQYF
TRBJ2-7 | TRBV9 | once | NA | TGTGCCAGCAGCGTAGGTCAGGTCAGCTCCTACGAGCAGTACTTC | CASSVGQVSSYEQYF
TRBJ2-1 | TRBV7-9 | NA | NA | TGTGCCAGCAGCTCTTCGCCGATTGGGAGCTCCTACAATGAGCAGTTCTTC | CASSSSPIGSSYNEQFF
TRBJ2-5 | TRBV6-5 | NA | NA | TGTGCCAGCAGTTACCTGGGACAACAAGAGACCCAGTACTTC | CASSYLGQQETQYF